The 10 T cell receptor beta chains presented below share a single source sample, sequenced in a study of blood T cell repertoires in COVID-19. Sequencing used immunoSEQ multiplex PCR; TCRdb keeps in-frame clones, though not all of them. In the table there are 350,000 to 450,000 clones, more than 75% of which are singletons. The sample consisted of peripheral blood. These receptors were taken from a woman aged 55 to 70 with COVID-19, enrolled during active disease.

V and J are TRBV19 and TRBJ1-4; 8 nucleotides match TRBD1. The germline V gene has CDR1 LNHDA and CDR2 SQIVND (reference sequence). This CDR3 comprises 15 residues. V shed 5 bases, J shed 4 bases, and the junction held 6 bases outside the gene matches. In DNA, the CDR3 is TGTGCCAGTAGTGTCTTGACAGGGGATAATGAAAAACTGTTTTTT. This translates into CASSVLTGDNEKLFF.

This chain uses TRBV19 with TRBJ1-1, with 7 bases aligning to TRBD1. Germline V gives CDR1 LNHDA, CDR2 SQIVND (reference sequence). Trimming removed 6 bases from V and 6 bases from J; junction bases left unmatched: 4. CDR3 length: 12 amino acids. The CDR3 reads CASSVQGPEAFF. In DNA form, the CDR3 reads TGTGCCAGTAGCGTACAGGGGCCTGAAGCTTTCTTT.

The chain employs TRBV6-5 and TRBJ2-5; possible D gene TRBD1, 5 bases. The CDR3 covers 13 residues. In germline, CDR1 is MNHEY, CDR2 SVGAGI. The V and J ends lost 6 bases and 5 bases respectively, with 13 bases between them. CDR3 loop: CASRGNYRETQYF. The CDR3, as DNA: TGTGCCAGCAGAGGAAACTACAGGGAGACCCAGTACTTC.

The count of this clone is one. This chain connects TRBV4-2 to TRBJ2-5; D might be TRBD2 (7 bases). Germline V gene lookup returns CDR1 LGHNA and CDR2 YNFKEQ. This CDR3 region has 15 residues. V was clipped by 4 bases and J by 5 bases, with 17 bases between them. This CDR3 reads CASSLGGQGEETQYF. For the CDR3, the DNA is TGTGCCAGCAGCCTCGGGGGGCAGGGTGAGGAGACCCAGTACTTC.

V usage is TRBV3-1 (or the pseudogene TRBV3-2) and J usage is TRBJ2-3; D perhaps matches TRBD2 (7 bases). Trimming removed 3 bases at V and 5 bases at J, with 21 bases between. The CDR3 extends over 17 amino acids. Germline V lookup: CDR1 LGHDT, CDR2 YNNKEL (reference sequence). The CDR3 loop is CASSQGGGARKKDTQYF. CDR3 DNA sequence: TGTGCCAGCAGCCAGGGTGGGGGGGCAAGAAAAAAAGATACGCAGTATTTT.

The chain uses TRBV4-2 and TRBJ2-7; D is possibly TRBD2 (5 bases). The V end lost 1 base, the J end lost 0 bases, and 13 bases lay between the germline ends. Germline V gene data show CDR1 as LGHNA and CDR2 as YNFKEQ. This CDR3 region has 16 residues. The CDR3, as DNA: TGTGCCAGCAGCCAAGTGGCATCGGAGGTCTCCTACGAGCAGTACTTC. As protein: CASSQVASEVSYEQYF.

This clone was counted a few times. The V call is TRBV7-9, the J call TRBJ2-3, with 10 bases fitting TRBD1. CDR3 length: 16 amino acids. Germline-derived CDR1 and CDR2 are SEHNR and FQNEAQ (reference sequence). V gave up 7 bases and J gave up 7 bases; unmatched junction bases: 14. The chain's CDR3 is CASTPRGQGGSNTQYF. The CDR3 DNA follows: TGTGCCAGCACCCCCAGAGGACAGGGGGGTAGTAATACGCAGTATTTT.

The CDR3 spells CASSQVVTFVEINTEAFF. DNA for the CDR3: TGCGCCAGCAGCCAAGTCGTAACCTTCGTGGAGATCAACACTGAAGCTTTCTTT. V usage is TRBV4-1 and J usage is TRBJ1-1; D not certain. The CDR3 is made up of 18 amino acids. Germline V gene lookup returns CDR1 MGHRA and CDR2 YSYEKL. V shed 1 base and J shed 2 bases, with 20 bases lying between them.

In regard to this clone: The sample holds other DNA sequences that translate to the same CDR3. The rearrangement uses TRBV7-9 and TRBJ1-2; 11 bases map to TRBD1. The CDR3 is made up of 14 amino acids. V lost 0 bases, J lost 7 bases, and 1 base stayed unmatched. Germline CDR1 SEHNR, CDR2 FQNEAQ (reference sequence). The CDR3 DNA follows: TGTGCCAGCAGCTTAGCCGGGACAGGGGGTGGCTACACCTTC. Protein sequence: CASSLAGTGGGYTF. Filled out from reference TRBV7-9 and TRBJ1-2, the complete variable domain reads DTGVSQNPRHKITKRGQNVTFRCDPISEHNRLYWYRQTLGQGPEFLTYFQNEAQLEKSRLLSDRFSAERPKGSFSTLEIQRTEQGDSAMYLCASSLAGTGGGYTFGSGTRLTVV.

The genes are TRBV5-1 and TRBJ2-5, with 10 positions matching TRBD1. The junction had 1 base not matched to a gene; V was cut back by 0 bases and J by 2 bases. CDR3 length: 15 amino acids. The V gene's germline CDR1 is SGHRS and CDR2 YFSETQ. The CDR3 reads CASSLGDRGQETQYF. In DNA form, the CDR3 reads TGCGCCAGCAGCTTGGGGGACAGGGGTCAAGAGACCCAGTACTTC.